Presented here are 30 T cell receptor beta chains from one specimen sequenced in a study of OX40 agonist ivuxolimab in advanced cancers. Clones were sequenced by immunoSEQ multiplex PCR, and TCRdb holds only the in-frame ones, with some missing. The table has around 57,000 clones, about nine tenths seen once. Source: CD4+ or CD8+ T cells sorted from blood, taken in a trial of the OX40 agonist ivuxolimab. The receptors shown here come from an adult with an advanced solid tumor such as melanoma, head and neck, liver or kidney cancer.

This clone was recorded once. The rearrangement links TRBV5-6 to TRBJ2-7; TRBD1 matches 7 bases. The CDR3 consists of 16 residues. The J segment lost 0 bases and the V segment lost 5 bases, leaving 11 bases of the junction unmatched. Germline V gene data show CDR1 as SGHDT and CDR2 as YYEEEE. The CDR3 DNA is TGTGCCAGCAGTTTTTTACCGGGACAGAGCTCCTACGAGCAGTACTTC. It is translated as CASSFLPGQSSYEQYF.

The chain employs TRBV7-8 and TRBJ2-7; 8 bases match TRBD1. The CDR3 covers 12 residues. Trimming at V came to 4 bases and at J to 5 bases, leaving 1 base not matched to a gene. From germline, CDR1 is SGHVS and CDR2 FQNEAQ. CDR3 bases: TGTGCCAGCAGCTCGACAGGGGACGAGCAGTACTTC. This encodes CASSSTGDEQYF. Using reference TRBV7-8 and TRBJ2-7 for the parts outside the CDR3, the full variable domain is GAGVSQSPRYKVAKRGQDVALRCDPISGHVSLFWYQQALGQGPEFLTYFQNEAQLDKSGLPSDRFFAERPEGSVSTLKIQRTQQEDSAVYLCASSSTGDEQYFGPGTRLTVT.

This clone was detected only once. The J gene is TRBJ2-1, the V gene TRBV12-2; TRBD2, the table's D call, lacks a check against the DNA. TRBV12-2 is labeled a pseudogene. The CDR3 is 19 residues long. The CDR3 bases are TGTGCAAGTCGCTCTCGGACTAGCGGCACATTAATCTCCTACAATGAGCAGTTCTTC. This codes for CASRSRTSGTLISYNEQFF.

The chain uses TRBV19 and TRBJ2-3; no clear D. Germline CDR1 LNHDA, CDR2 SQIVND (reference sequence). V shed 0 bases and J shed 8 bases, with 6 bases lying between them. CDR3 length: 12 residues. The CDR3 region is CASSIDGFTQYF. In nucleotides, the CDR3 is TGTGCCAGTAGTATAGACGGCTTTACGCAGTATTTT.

The chain joins TRBV6-1 to TRBJ1-1, with D tentatively TRBD1 (5 bases). Trimming took off 1 base at V and 5 bases at J, with 11 bases between the two ends. The CDR3 has 14 amino acids. Germline CDR1 MNHNS, CDR2 SASEGT. DNA for the CDR3: TGTGCCAGCAGTGAAGGGGGGGGTTGGACTGAAGCTTTCTTT. Amino acids: CASSEGGGWTEAFF.

The genes are TRBV25-1 and TRBJ2-7, with a tentative D call TRBD1 (5 bases). Germline CDR1 is MGHDK and CDR2 is SYGVNS. Trimming stripped 6 bases from V and 7 bases from J, with 22 bases between. The CDR3 length is 15 residues. CDR3 coding DNA: TGTGCCAGCAGAGAGGAGACAGTCCGGAACGGGGAGCAGTACTTC. This sequence encodes CASREETVRNGEQYF.

V usage is TRBV27 and J usage is TRBJ2-7; TRBD2 might be the D (5 bases). With 4 bases removed from V and 4 bases from J, the gap between germline ends came to 17 bases. CDR3 size: 15 residues. From germline, CDR1 is MNHEY and CDR2 SMNVEV (reference sequence). The chain's CDR3 is CASSSLGSGSYEQYF. DNA of the CDR3: TGTGCCAGCAGTTCTCTGGGGAGCGGCTCTTACGAGCAGTACTTC.

CDR3 sequence reads: CASSKAGAGELFF. CDR3 nucleotide sequence: TGTGCCAGCAGTAAAGCGGGAGCCGGGGAGCTGTTTTTT. The chain links TRBV27 to TRBJ2-2, with 8 positions matching TRBD2. CDR3 length: 13 amino acids. Trimming cost V 5 bases and J 6 bases; bases outside gene matches: 2. Germline V lookup: CDR1 MNHEY, CDR2 SMNVEV (reference sequence).

This clone occurred a few times. This chain links TRBV29-1 with TRBJ2-4; no clear D gene. V lost 5 bases and J 7 bases, leaving 12 bases between the germline ends. CDR1 is SQVTM and CDR2 is ANQGSEA in the germline V gene. There are 12 residues in the CDR3. The CDR3 protein is CSVSFIANIQYF. As DNA, the CDR3 is TGCAGCGTTAGTTTTATTGCGAACATTCAGTACTTC. The full variable domain, rest sourced from reference TRBV29-1 and TRBJ2-4, is SAVISQKPSRDICQRGTSLTIQCQVDSQVTMMFWYRQQPGQSLTLIATANQGSEATYESGFVIDKFPISRPNLTFSTLTVSNMSPEDSSIYLCSVSFIANIQYFGAGTRLSVL.

The sample holds one count of this clone. V gene TRBV25-1 combines with J gene TRBJ1-4; the D gene is possibly TRBD1 (5 bases). There are 14 residues in the CDR3. Germline V gene sequence: CDR1 MGHDK, CDR2 SYGVNS. V was trimmed by 5 bases and J by 5 bases, leaving 12 bases between them. CDR3 sequence (DNA): TGTGCCAGCAGTAGCTCGGGGCAGAATGAAAAACTGTTTTTT. Its translation is CASSSSGQNEKLFF. Using reference TRBV25-1 and TRBJ1-4 for the parts outside the CDR3, the full variable domain is EADIYQTPRYLVIGTGKKITLECSQTMGHDKMYWYQQDPGMELHLIHYSYGVNSTEKGDLSSESTVSRIRTEHFPLTLESARPSHTSQYLCASSSSGQNEKLFFGSGTQLSVL.

The chain carries TRBV27 and TRBJ2-7; TRBD2 aligns across 7 bases. The junction had 9 bases not matched to a gene; V was cut back by 6 bases and J by 1 base. Germline CDR1 MNHEY, CDR2 SMNVEV (reference sequence). CDR3 length: 15 amino acids. The CDR3 DNA reads TGTGCCAGCAGCGCCCCTCGCGGGAGTTCCTACGAGCAGTACTTC. Its translation is CASSAPRGSSYEQYF.

The chain employs TRBV2 and TRBJ2-1; D remains ambiguous. V lost 9 bases and J 9 bases, leaving 18 bases between the germline ends. The CDR3 length is 13 residues. Germline CDR1 reads SNHLY; CDR2 reads FYNNEI. CDR3 in amino acids: CASSISAGAEQFF. The DNA of the CDR3 is TGTGCCAGTAGCATAAGTGCTGGAGCTGAGCAGTTCTTC.

With respect to this clone: At one of its ends the junction is not consistent with the germline gene, which may arise from a read error. The rearrangement joins TRBV6-1 to TRBJ2-1, with TRBD1 matching 7 bases. The CDR3 runs to 13 residues. Germline V gives CDR1 MNHNS, CDR2 SASEGT. CDR3 protein: CASREGQVGEQFF. In DNA form, the CDR3 reads TGTGCCAGCAGGGAAGGACAGGTGGGTGAGCAGTTCTTC.

The J gene is TRBJ1-5, the V gene TRBV6-5; D unclear. Looked up from germline, CDR1 is MNHEY and CDR2 is SVGAGI. The CDR3 consists of 15 residues. Between the trimmed V and J ends, which lost 0 bases and 5 bases, there was a span of 11 bases. The CDR3 DNA is TGTGCCAGCAGTTACTCGACGGCACCCGATCAGCCCCAGCATTTT. Amino acids: CASSYSTAPDQPQHF.

The genes are TRBV27 and TRBJ2-6, with TRBD2 identical over 11 bases. Per the germline V gene, CDR1 is MNHEY and CDR2 is SMNVEV (reference sequence). This CDR3 is built from 19 residues. The V and J ends lost 6 bases and 4 bases, in that order; junction bases with no gene match: 14. The CDR3 protein is CASSRSLTSGIGGANVLTF. Written as DNA, the CDR3 is TGTGCCAGCAGCCGATCGTTGACTAGCGGGATAGGAGGGGCCAACGTCCTGACTTTC.

The V call is TRBV5-1, the J call TRBJ2-7; D gene ambiguous. Per germline, CDR1 SGHRS and CDR2 YFSETQ. V lost 0 bases to trimming and J lost 3 bases, with 7 bases between them. CDR3 length equals 13 residues. CDR3 sequence: CASSLEPNYEQYF. CDR3 DNA sequence: TGCGCCAGCAGCTTGGAACCGAACTACGAGCAGTACTTC.

The V gene is TRBV5-4, the J gene TRBJ2-1; D may be TRBD2 (5 bases). The CDR3 covers 15 residues. Per the germline V gene, CDR1 is SGHNT and CDR2 is YYREEE (reference sequence). Trimming took off 0 bases at V and 8 bases at J, with 15 bases between the two ends. Written as DNA, the CDR3 is TGTGCCAGCAGCTTGGTATTAGCGCAATTCGATGAGCAGTTCTTC. Translated, it gives CASSLVLAQFDEQFF.

V usage is TRBV29-1 and J usage is TRBJ2-2; D is unresolved. The germline CDR1 and CDR2 sequences are SQVTM and ANQGSEA. V dropped 4 bases and J dropped 0 bases, with 6 bases sitting between them. There are 13 residues in the CDR3. This chain's CDR3 is CSVGRSNTGELFF. DNA of the CDR3: TGCAGCGTTGGCAGGTCGAACACCGGGGAGCTGTTTTTT.

V gene TRBV30 combines with J gene TRBJ1-4, with D tentatively TRBD1 (5 bases). Trimming left V 1 base short and J 2 bases short, with 11 bases between. The germline V gene has CDR1 GTSNPN and CDR2 SVGIG (reference sequence). The CDR3 consists of 15 residues. The CDR3 DNA is TGTGCCTGGAGTGGGGGGGGACGGACTAATGAAAAACTGTTTTTT. Translated, it gives CAWSGGGRTNEKLFF. Using reference TRBV30 and TRBJ1-4 for the parts outside the CDR3, the full variable domain is SQTIHQWPATLVQPVGSPLSLECTVEGTSNPNLYWYRQAAGRGLQLLFYSVGIGQISSEVPQNLSASRPQDRQFILSSKKLLLSDSGFYLCAWSGGGRTNEKLFFGSGTQLSVL.

On this clone: A read error may account for a junction end that differs from germline. The chain uses TRBV7-7 and TRBJ2-3, with 8 bases lining up with TRBD1. The germline gives CDR1 SSHAT, CDR2 FNYEAQ (reference sequence). The CDR3 length is 16 residues. The DNA for the CDR3 is TGTGCTAGCAGCTTAGCGACCGGACAGGGTCCAGATACGCAGTATTTT. This translates into CASSLATGQGPDTQYF.

The chain is built from TRBV19 and TRBJ1-2, with TRBD1 identical over 7 bases. Germline V gene lookup returns CDR1 LNHDA and CDR2 SQIVND (reference sequence). CDR3 length equals 15 residues. Trimming took 3 bases from V and 4 from J; bases not matched to a gene: 8. This CDR3 reads CASSITTGLPYGYTF. In DNA, the CDR3 is TGTGCCAGTAGTATCACGACAGGGCTCCCCTATGGCTACACCTTC.

The chain links TRBV28 to TRBJ2-7; D possibly corresponds to TRBD1 (6 bases). The CDR3 has 14 residues. V was clipped by 6 bases and J by 0 bases, with 12 bases between them. The germline V gene has CDR1 MDHEN and CDR2 SYDVKM. The CDR3 DNA is TGTGCCAGCAGATCTACAGGGAGCTCCTACGAGCAGTACTTC. It translates to CASRSTGSSYEQYF.

V gene TRBV5-1 combines with J gene TRBJ2-5, with D possibly being TRBD2 (5 bases). The germline V gene has CDR1 SGHRS and CDR2 YFSETQ. The ends were cut back, 0 bases at V and 7 bases at J, with 13 bases in the middle. CDR3 length: 14 amino acids. CDR3 bases: TGCGCCAGCAGCTTGGGGACTGGCCTAGGGACCCAGTACTTC. Translated: CASSLGTGLGTQYF.

J is TRBJ2-7 and V is TRBV9, with a possible D match to TRBD2 (6 bases). This CDR3 is 13 amino acids long. Germline lookup yields CDR1 SGDLS and CDR2 YYNGEE. V lost 3 bases and J lost 7, with 14 bases in between. In nucleotides, the CDR3 is TGTGCCAGCAGCGAGACCCCTAGCGAAGAGCAGTACTTC. Protein sequence: CASSETPSEEQYF. Combining the CDR3 with reference TRBV9 and TRBJ2-7 gives the whole variable domain DSGVTQTPKHLITATGQRVTLRCSPRSGDLSVYWYQQSLDQGLQFLIQYYNGEERAKGNILERFSAQQFPDLHSELNLSSLELGDSALYFCASSETPSEEQYFGPGTRLTVT.

This chain joins TRBV6-5 and TRBJ2-6; D gene uncertain. The CDR3 covers 14 residues. Germline V gene data show CDR1 as MNHEY and CDR2 as SVGAGI. V lost 4 bases and J lost 4, with 8 bases in between. The CDR3 spells CASSSPEGANVLTF. The DNA of the CDR3 is TGTGCCAGCAGTTCTCCGGAAGGGGCCAACGTCCTGACTTTC.

The CDR3 DNA follows: TGTGCCAGCAGTTCCGTTGACCAGACGGTGAACACTGAAGCTTTCTTT. Encoded protein: CASSSVDQTVNTEAFF. This chain uses TRBV28 with TRBJ1-1; no clear D gene. The germline V and J ends were trimmed by 4 bases and 0 bases, with 15 bases remaining between them. The CDR3 has 16 amino acids. CDR1 is MDHEN and CDR2 is SYDVKM in the germline V gene.

The V call is TRBV19, the J call TRBJ1-4; D ambiguous. The CDR3 has 17 amino acids. The V end was cut by 4 bases, the J end by 0 bases, with 15 bases between. Germline V gene sequence: CDR1 LNHDA, CDR2 SQIVND (reference sequence). The CDR3: CASSTRFLRATNEKLFF. Here the CDR3 DNA reads TGTGCCAGTAGTACCCGCTTCCTACGGGCAACTAATGAAAAACTGTTTTTT. The variable domain in full, completed from reference TRBV19 and TRBJ1-4, reads DGGITQSPKYLFRKEGQNVTLSCEQNLNHDAMYWYRQDPGQGLRLIYYSQIVNDFQKGDIAEGYSVSREKKESFPLTVTSAQKNPTAFYLCASSTRFLRATNEKLFFGSGTQLSVL.

The rearrangement links TRBV5-1 to TRBJ2-7; the match to TRBD1 covers 8 bases. V dropped 3 bases and J dropped 6; count of bases not matched to a gene: 14. This CDR3 has 16 amino acids. CDR1 and CDR2 from the germline V gene are SGHRS and YFSETQ. CDR3 sequence reads: CASSSGSAGGSGEQYF. CDR3 coding DNA: TGCGCCAGCAGCTCCGGATCGGCAGGGGGCTCGGGCGAGCAGTACTTC.

This chain connects TRBV15 to TRBJ2-7, with 8 bases that match TRBD2. With V trimmed by 10 bases and J by 4 bases, 9 bases remained unmatched. CDR1 and CDR2 (germline): LNHNV, YYDKDF (reference sequence). The CDR3 has 13 residues. CDR3 nucleotide sequence: TGTGCCATCCCCCGCGGGAGGTATTACGAGCAGTACTTC. The encoded protein is CAIPRGRYYEQYF.

Only one count was recorded for this clone. CDR3: CASSLDPDRANTGELFF. CDR3 bases: TGTGCCAGCAGCTTAGATCCAGACAGGGCGAACACCGGGGAGCTGTTTTTT. The rearrangement joins TRBV11-2 to TRBJ2-2; 7 bases agree with TRBD1. Trimming at V came to 0 bases and at J to 0 bases, leaving 4 bases not matched to a gene. In germline, CDR1 is SGHAT, CDR2 FQNNGV. The CDR3 is made up of 17 amino acids.